This entry concerns a single TCR beta chain. This sample was taken from a study of tumor T cells in aggressive B-cell lymphoma. Produced via immunoSEQ multiplex PCR; TCRdb's table is partial and in-frame only. The sample includes 2,500 to 3,000 clones, about 90% seen only once; the top ten take less than 5.5%. Trimming took off 1 base at V and 7 bases at J, with 10 bases between the two ends. CDR1 and CDR2 from the germline V gene are LGHNA and YNFKEQ. This CDR3 has 14 residues. Sample: tumor tissue. This receptor was taken from an adult with diffuse large B cell lymphoma. The chain carries TRBV4-2 and TRBJ2-2; a possible D gene is TRBD2 (6 bases). The CDR3 loop is CASSQAGADGELFF. The DNA of the CDR3 is TGTGCCAGCAGCCAAGCGGGAGCCGACGGGGAGCTGTTTTTT.